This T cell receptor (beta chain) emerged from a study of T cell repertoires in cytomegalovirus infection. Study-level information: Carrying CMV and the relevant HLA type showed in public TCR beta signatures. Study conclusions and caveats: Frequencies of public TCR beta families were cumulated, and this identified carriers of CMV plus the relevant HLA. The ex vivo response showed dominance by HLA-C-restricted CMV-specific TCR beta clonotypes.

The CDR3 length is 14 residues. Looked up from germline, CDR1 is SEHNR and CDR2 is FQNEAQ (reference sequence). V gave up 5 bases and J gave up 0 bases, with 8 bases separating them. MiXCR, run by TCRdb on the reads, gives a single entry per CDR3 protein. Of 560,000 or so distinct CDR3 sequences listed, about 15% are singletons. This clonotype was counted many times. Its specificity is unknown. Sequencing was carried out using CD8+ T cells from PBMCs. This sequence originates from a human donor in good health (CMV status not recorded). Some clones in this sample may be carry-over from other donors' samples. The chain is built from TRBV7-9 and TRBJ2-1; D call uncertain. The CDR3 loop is CASSATLSYNEQFF. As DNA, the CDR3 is TGTGCCAGCAGCGCGACACTCTCCTACAATGAGCAGTTCTTC.